Listed below are T cell receptor beta chains from one sample, sequenced in a study of shared clonotypes between healthy human individuals. Data came from immunoSEQ multiplex PCR; TCRdb stores just in-frame clones and leaves some out. The sample yields around 2,000,000 clones, approximately 94% seen once. Sequenced sample: naive CD8+ T cells sorted from blood. These receptors originate from a man between 18 and 29 years old in good health. Each CDR3 is given with its conserved first and last residue. The D gene is left open where the match is weak. Clone size, where shown, is once, few, many, or a class for clones that have expanded.

V gene: TRBV6-5
D gene: TRBD1
clone size: -
J gene: TRBJ2-7
CDR3 DNA: TGTGCCAGCAGTTACGGGGGACAGACATACGAGCAGTACTTC
CDR3 protein: CASSYGGQTYEQYF

V gene: TRBV15
D gene: TRBD1
clone size: -
J gene: TRBJ2-5
CDR3 DNA: TGTGCCACCAGCAGCGCACAGGGGTGGGAGACCCAGTACTTC
CDR3 protein: CATSSAQGWETQYF

V gene: TRBV6-5
D gene: -
clone size: -
J gene: TRBJ1-1
CDR3 DNA: TGTGCCAGCAGTTTGGGGGGGCGGACTGAAGCTTTCTTT
CDR3 protein: CASSLGGRTEAFF

V gene: TRBV6-6
D gene: TRBD1
clone size: once
J gene: TRBJ1-1
CDR3 DNA: TGCGCCAGCAGTTTGGGACAGGGGTTTGGGGAAGCTTTCTTT
CDR3 protein: CASSLGQGFGEAFF

V gene: TRBV2
D gene: -
clone size: -
J gene: TRBJ2-1
CDR3 DNA: TGTGCCAGCAGTGACCCAGAGGGTAGAAATGAGCAGTTCTTC
CDR3 protein: CASSDPEGRNEQFF

V gene: TRBV2
D gene: -
clone size: -
J gene: TRBJ2-3
CDR3 DNA: TGTGCCAGCAGCCTGGTCGGAGGGACCACAGATACGCAGTATTTT
CDR3 protein: CASSLVGGTTDTQYF

V gene: TRBV9
D gene: -
clone size: -
J gene: TRBJ1-1
CDR3 DNA: TGTGCCAGCAGCACCCAAGACAGCATGAACACTGAAGCTTTCTTT
CDR3 protein: CASSTQDSMNTEAFF

V gene: TRBV5-8
D gene: -
clone size: -
J gene: TRBJ1-2
CDR3 DNA: TGTGCCAGCAGCTTGGCTCGGCCGTCTGATGGCTACACCTTC
CDR3 protein: CASSLARPSDGYTF

V gene: TRBV5-4
D gene: TRBD2
clone size: -
J gene: TRBJ2-3
CDR3 DNA: TGTGCCAGCTCCGTAGTTCCCTTCACTAGCGGGGGGGCCGGCACAGATACGCAGTATTTT
CDR3 protein: CASSVVPFTSGGAGTDTQYF

V gene: TRBV2
D gene: -
clone size: -
J gene: TRBJ1-3
CDR3 DNA: TGTGCCAGAGATGGGGGGGGAGTCTCTGGAAACACCATATATTTT
CDR3 protein: CARDGGGVSGNTIYF

V gene: TRBV23-1
D gene: TRBD1
clone size: -
J gene: TRBJ2-7
CDR3 DNA: TGCGCCAGCAGTCAATTGGGTAACAGGGGGCCGTCCGAGCAGTACTTC
CDR3 protein: CASSQLGNRGPSEQYF

V gene: TRBV27
D gene: TRBD2
clone size: -
J gene: TRBJ2-5
CDR3 DNA: TGTGCCAGCAGTTACGGACTAGCGGGGGGCCAAGAGACCCAGTACTTC
CDR3 protein: CASSYGLAGGQETQYF

V gene: TRBV4-1
D gene: -
clone size: -
J gene: TRBJ1-2
CDR3 DNA: TGCGCCAGCAGCCAAGAAGGGGCGGTATACTATGGCTACACCTTC
CDR3 protein: CASSQEGAVYYGYTF

V gene: TRBV7-9
D gene: -
clone size: -
J gene: TRBJ2-7
CDR3 DNA: TGTGCCAGCAGATCGGACGGCTCCTACGAGCAGTACTTC
CDR3 protein: CASRSDGSYEQYF

V gene: TRBV9
D gene: -
clone size: -
J gene: TRBJ1-1
CDR3 DNA: TGTGCCAGCAGCGGGTCGGGGACTGAAGCTTTCTTT
CDR3 protein: CASSGSGTEAFF

V gene: TRBV5-4
D gene: TRBD1
clone size: -
J gene: TRBJ2-3
CDR3 DNA: TGTGCCAGCAGCTATCAGGGGGCTTCCACAGATACGCAGTATTTT
CDR3 protein: CASSYQGASTDTQYF

V gene: TRBV20-1
D gene: -
clone size: -
J gene: TRBJ2-7
CDR3 DNA: TGCAGTTTTAACGTTGGGTCCGAGCAGTACTTC
CDR3 protein: CSFNVGSEQYF

V gene: TRBV5-4
D gene: -
clone size: -
J gene: TRBJ2-5
CDR3 DNA: TGTGCCAGCAGCTTTACGGGGGCAGGCGAGACCCAGTACTTC
CDR3 protein: CASSFTGAGETQYF

V gene: TRBV27
D gene: -
clone size: -
J gene: TRBJ2-1
CDR3 DNA: TGTGCCAGCAGTCGACAGAGCTCCTACAATGAGCAGTTCTTC
CDR3 protein: CASSRQSSYNEQFF

V gene: TRBV5-6
D gene: -
clone size: -
J gene: TRBJ1-6
CDR3 DNA: TGTGCCAGCAGCTTAGGGGGAGGCGGGAATTCACCCCTCCACTTT
CDR3 protein: CASSLGGGGNSPLHF

V gene: TRBV4-1
D gene: TRBD1
clone size: -
J gene: TRBJ2-7
CDR3 DNA: TGCGCCAGCAGCCAAGAAGGGGGCTGGGACGAGCAGTACTTC
CDR3 protein: CASSQEGGWDEQYF

V gene: TRBV7-9
D gene: TRBD1
clone size: -
J gene: TRBJ2-2
CDR3 DNA: TGTGCCAGCAGCTTAGGAGGGACAGGGACAAACACCGGGGAGCTGTTTTTT
CDR3 protein: CASSLGGTGTNTGELFF

V gene: TRBV27
D gene: -
clone size: -
J gene: TRBJ2-5
CDR3 DNA: TGTGCCAGCAGTTCACAAACAGGGAGAAACGCAGAGACCCAGTACTTC
CDR3 protein: CASSSQTGRNAETQYF

V gene: TRBV4-1
D gene: -
clone size: -
J gene: TRBJ1-1
CDR3 DNA: TGCGCCAGCAGCCAGCACATGAACACTGAAGCTTTCTTT
CDR3 protein: CASSQHMNTEAFF

V gene: TRBV19
D gene: TRBD2
clone size: -
J gene: TRBJ2-1
CDR3 DNA: TGTGCCAGTAGTATTAACGGCGGGAGCCCGATTTACAATGAGCAGTTCTTC
CDR3 protein: CASSINGGSPIYNEQFF

V gene: TRBV19
D gene: -
clone size: -
J gene: TRBJ1-1
CDR3 DNA: TGTGCCAGTAGTATCGACCAAAAAACAGGGAACACTGAAGCTTTCTTT
CDR3 protein: CASSIDQKTGNTEAFF